The rows below give T cell receptor beta chains drawn from one sample of a study of memory CD4+ T cells and cytomegalovirus serostatus. The data were produced by immunoSEQ multiplex PCR, yet TCRdb's version contains in-frame clones alone and is incomplete. The repertoire consists of about 57,000 clones, with around 85% occurring once and the leading ten covering 0.75% to 0.85%. Material for sequencing was memory CD4+ T cells from blood. The source is an adult in good health and CMV-seronegative. The CDR3 runs from the conserved cysteine through the conserved F or W. Fields, in order: CDR3 DNA, CDR3 protein, V gene, clone size, D gene, J gene. D genes are given only for firm matches. Clone size is given for some rows only: seen once, a few or many times, or a class if the clone is expanded.

CDR3 DNA: TGCAGCGACAGGGGGCGGAACTATGGCTACACCTTC
CDR3 protein: CSDRGRNYGYTF
V gene: TRBV29-1
clone size: .
D gene: TRBD1
J gene: TRBJ1-2

CDR3 DNA: TGTGCCAGTAGTATCCCACCGGGACAGGGGACCACTGAAGCTTTCTTT
CDR3 protein: CASSIPPGQGTTEAFF
V gene: TRBV19
clone size: once
D gene: TRBD1
J gene: TRBJ1-1

CDR3 DNA: TGTGCCAGCAGTTCGTATGCGGGAAAGGCCTACGAGCAGTACTTC
CDR3 protein: CASSSYAGKAYEQYF
V gene: TRBV6-4
clone size: few
D gene: .
J gene: TRBJ2-7

CDR3 DNA: TGTGCCAGCAGTCCTCCCCCAACTGGTCAGCCCCAGCATTTT
CDR3 protein: CASSPPPTGQPQHF
V gene: TRBV28
clone size: .
D gene: .
J gene: TRBJ1-5

CDR3 DNA: TGTGCCAGCAGCTTGAGGAGGGGGAGGAACGGGGAGCTGTTTTTT
CDR3 protein: CASSLRRGRNGELFF
V gene: TRBV5-8
clone size: .
D gene: .
J gene: TRBJ2-2

CDR3 DNA: TGTGCCAGCAGGCAAACTAGCGGGGGGGCGGGAAATGAGCAGTTCTTC
CDR3 protein: CASRQTSGGAGNEQFF
V gene: TRBV11-2
clone size: .
D gene: TRBD2
J gene: TRBJ2-1

CDR3 DNA: TGTGCCAGCAGTTACAGCCCCCGGGGGGGAGGGTTAGCCAAAAACATTCAGTACTTC
CDR3 protein: CASSYSPRGGGLAKNIQYF
V gene: TRBV27
clone size: .
D gene: TRBD2
J gene: TRBJ2-4

CDR3 DNA: TGTGCCACCAGCCCGACGAACCTCTACGAGCAGTACTTC
CDR3 protein: CATSPTNLYEQYF
V gene: TRBV15
clone size: few
D gene: .
J gene: TRBJ2-7

CDR3 DNA: TGTGCCAGCAGTCCCCAGGGGACCGATGAGCAGTTCTTC
CDR3 protein: CASSPQGTDEQFF
V gene: TRBV6-1
clone size: .
D gene: .
J gene: TRBJ2-1

CDR3 DNA: TGCGGCTACCTCAGCTCTGGAAACACCATATATTTT
CDR3 protein: CGYLSSGNTIYF
V gene: TRBV29-1
clone size: few
D gene: .
J gene: TRBJ1-3

CDR3 DNA: TGTGCCAGCAGTGAATTATGGGGAACTGGAAACACCATATATTTT
CDR3 protein: CASSELWGTGNTIYF
V gene: TRBV2
clone size: .
D gene: .
J gene: TRBJ1-3

CDR3 DNA: TGCGCCAGCAGCTCCCAAGGGGCGAACACTGAAGCTTTCTTT
CDR3 protein: CASSSQGANTEAFF
V gene: TRBV5-1
clone size: once
D gene: .
J gene: TRBJ1-1

CDR3 DNA: TGTGCCAGCAGCTTAGGACTAGCGGGAGTAACCGGGGAGCTGTTTTTT
CDR3 protein: CASSLGLAGVTGELFF
V gene: TRBV7-9
clone size: .
D gene: TRBD2
J gene: TRBJ2-2

CDR3 DNA: TGTGCCAGCAGCCCCGGGAGGTCCGGGGAGCTGTTTTTT
CDR3 protein: CASSPGRSGELFF
V gene: TRBV7-3
clone size: .
D gene: TRBD2
J gene: TRBJ2-2

CDR3 DNA: TGCGCCAGCAGCTTCGGACGGCTCTATGGCTACACCTTC
CDR3 protein: CASSFGRLYGYTF
V gene: TRBV5-1
clone size: .
D gene: .
J gene: TRBJ1-2

CDR3 DNA: TGCGCCAGCAGCCACCGGGATGGGTGGAACAATGAGCAGTTCTTC
CDR3 protein: CASSHRDGWNNEQFF
V gene: TRBV5-1
clone size: few
D gene: .
J gene: TRBJ2-1

CDR3 DNA: TGTGCCAGCAGTTTACTGGGGACAGGGGTCGATGAGCAGTTCTTC
CDR3 protein: CASSLLGTGVDEQFF
V gene: TRBV27
clone size: once
D gene: TRBD1
J gene: TRBJ2-1

CDR3 DNA: TGTGCCAGCAGCTTGGGGAGCACCTATAATTCACCCCTCCACTTT
CDR3 protein: CASSLGSTYNSPLHF
V gene: TRBV7-8
clone size: .
D gene: .
J gene: TRBJ1-6

CDR3 DNA: TGTGCCAGCAGTGAGGCAGGTAGCAATCAGCCCCAGCATTTT
CDR3 protein: CASSEAGSNQPQHF
V gene: TRBV6-1
clone size: .
D gene: .
J gene: TRBJ1-5

CDR3 DNA: TGCGCCAGCAGCTTGGGACAGGGGGCCGGGGATGGCTACACCTTC
CDR3 protein: CASSLGQGAGDGYTF
V gene: TRBV5-1
clone size: .
D gene: TRBD1
J gene: TRBJ1-2

CDR3 DNA: TGTGCCAGCAGTGGCAGGGAAAGGAGTGAGCAGTTCTTC
CDR3 protein: CASSGRERSEQFF
V gene: TRBV2
clone size: .
D gene: .
J gene: TRBJ2-1

CDR3 DNA: TGTGCCAGCAGCCCCCAGGGTGGGACTAACTATGGCTACACCTTC
CDR3 protein: CASSPQGGTNYGYTF
V gene: TRBV7-8
clone size: .
D gene: .
J gene: TRBJ1-2

CDR3 DNA: TGTGCCAGCTGGTTAATGGGTAGCAACCTAAACTTC
CDR3 protein: CASWLMGSNLNF
V gene: TRBV2
clone size: .
D gene: .
J gene: TRBJ2-7

CDR3 DNA: TGTGCCAGTAGTATAACAGGGGACTACGAGCAGTACTTC
CDR3 protein: CASSITGDYEQYF
V gene: TRBV19
clone size: .
D gene: TRBD1
J gene: TRBJ2-7

CDR3 DNA: TGTGCCAGCAGCCCCGGGGGGACAGATTACGAGCAGTACTTC
CDR3 protein: CASSPGGTDYEQYF
V gene: TRBV11-3
clone size: once
D gene: .
J gene: TRBJ2-7

CDR3 DNA: TGTGCCAGCAGCTTACAACGTGGAGAGACCCAGTACTTC
CDR3 protein: CASSLQRGETQYF
V gene: TRBV7-9
clone size: once
D gene: .
J gene: TRBJ2-5

CDR3 DNA: TGTGCCTGTCGGGGCAATGACTACGAGCAGTACTTC
CDR3 protein: CACRGNDYEQYF
V gene: TRBV30
clone size: .
D gene: .
J gene: TRBJ2-7

CDR3 DNA: TGTGCCAGCCGGGCGGATACCTACAATGAGCAGTTCTTC
CDR3 protein: CASRADTYNEQFF
V gene: TRBV11-1
clone size: .
D gene: .
J gene: TRBJ2-1

CDR3 DNA: TGTGCCCAACACCAACTTTTTGGGGATGAGCAGTTCTTC
CDR3 protein: CAQHQLFGDEQFF
V gene: TRBV30
clone size: few
D gene: .
J gene: TRBJ2-1

CDR3 DNA: TGTGCCAGCAGTTCATCCCGCGGGAGGGGAGGACAGCCCCAGCATTTT
CDR3 protein: CASSSSRGRGGQPQHF
V gene: TRBV7-8
clone size: .
D gene: .
J gene: TRBJ1-5

CDR3 DNA: TGTGCCAGCAGCGCTACCCCGGAGCAGTACTTC
CDR3 protein: CASSATPEQYF
V gene: TRBV7-8
clone size: .
D gene: .
J gene: TRBJ2-7

CDR3 DNA: TGTGCCAGCGGTAGACAGCTTGACTACGAGCAGTACTTC
CDR3 protein: CASGRQLDYEQYF
V gene: TRBV6-1
clone size: .
D gene: .
J gene: TRBJ2-7

CDR3 DNA: TGTGCAAGTCGCTTAGATAAAAGAAGGATGGGGGATACGCAGTATTTT
CDR3 protein: CASRLDKRRMGDTQYF
V gene: TRBV12-2
clone size: once
D gene: .
J gene: TRBJ2-3

CDR3 DNA: TGCGCCAGCAGCCTCGCCGGGGACAAGAACTATGGCTACACCTTC
CDR3 protein: CASSLAGDKNYGYTF
V gene: TRBV5-1
clone size: .
D gene: .
J gene: TRBJ1-2

CDR3 DNA: TGTGCTAGCAGCTTAGACAGGTTAACCGGGGAGCTGTTTTTT
CDR3 protein: CASSLDRLTGELFF
V gene: TRBV7-7
clone size: .
D gene: .
J gene: TRBJ2-2

CDR3 DNA: TGTGCCAGCAGTGAGGGACAGGGGATTTGGGGCTACACCTTC
CDR3 protein: CASSEGQGIWGYTF
V gene: TRBV2
clone size: few
D gene: TRBD1
J gene: TRBJ1-2

CDR3 DNA: TGTGCCAGCAGTGAAGACTTCTACGGCTACACTGAAGCTTTCTTT
CDR3 protein: CASSEDFYGYTEAFF
V gene: TRBV2
clone size: .
D gene: .
J gene: TRBJ1-1

CDR3 DNA: TGCGCCAGCAGCTTCTCAGGGGTCACGAACACTGAAGCTTTCTTT
CDR3 protein: CASSFSGVTNTEAFF
V gene: TRBV5-1
clone size: .
D gene: .
J gene: TRBJ1-1

CDR3 DNA: TGTGCCAGCAGCGTAGGGACAGTTTATAATGAGCAGTTCTTC
CDR3 protein: CASSVGTVYNEQFF
V gene: TRBV9
clone size: .
D gene: .
J gene: TRBJ2-1

CDR3 DNA: TGCGCCAGCAGTCAATCGACACAGAGGAACACTGAAGCTTTCTTT
CDR3 protein: CASSQSTQRNTEAFF
V gene: TRBV23-1
clone size: .
D gene: .
J gene: TRBJ1-1

CDR3 DNA: TGCGCCAGCAGCTCGCCGTCTGGGGGGGATACGCAGTATTTT
CDR3 protein: CASSSPSGGDTQYF
V gene: TRBV5-1
clone size: .
D gene: .
J gene: TRBJ2-3